This T cell receptor beta chain is drawn from a study of T-cell reconstitution after alpha-beta-depleted transplantation in children (TCRdb year 2016). Concerning the study at large: T-cell immune reconstitution after TCRalphabeta/CD19-depleted allogeneic hematopoietic cell transplantation in children was quantitatively tracked in the study by means of TCR repertoire profiling.

The CDR3 runs 14 amino acids, cysteine and phenylalanine included. The only DNA kept is the CDR3, 42 bases in frame from the first base. CDR1 and CDR2 (LNHDA, SQIVND) derive from the germline V gene (reference sequence). Trimming at the junction amounts to 7 bases on V and 10 bases on J, and the germline ends lie 22 bases apart. This clonotype has more than one count but fewer than ten. Its antigen has not been determined. The record has no base qualities; no much larger clone is one base away. Library preparation used PCR. The listed sequencing device is Illumina HiSeq 2500. Molecular barcoding was employed in the preparation of TCR libraries, with unique molecular identifiers being used to normalize TCRbeta repertoire quantification. TCRdb reprocessing: public reads trimmed at Q25 with fastp, clones called with MiXCR, in-frame beta chains kept. One record per CDR3 amino acid sequence lists the most common genes and DNA. This sample comprises over 550,000 distinct CDR3 sequences, approximately 10% of them detected only once. The ten largest clones represent 4% to 5% of the sample.

Sequencing was performed on PBMCs from the stem cell graft donor, taken from the stem cell graft. The source is a human donor who donated a stem cell graft to a child with acute myeloid leukemia. The chain joins TRBV19 to TRBJ1-1; the D segment cannot be called with confidence. The nucleotides read TGTGCCAGTAAGGAATCCGGGAGGGTATCGGGAGCTTTCTTT. This codes for CASKESGRVSGAFF. Where the CDR3 stops, the reference TRBV19 and TRBJ1-1 genes take over; the full variable domain is DGGITQSPKYLFRKEGQNVTLSCEQNLNHDAMYWYRQDPGQGLRLIYYSQIVNDFQKGDIAEGYSVSREKKESFPLTVTSAQKNPTAFYLCASKESGRVSGAFFGQGTRLTVV.